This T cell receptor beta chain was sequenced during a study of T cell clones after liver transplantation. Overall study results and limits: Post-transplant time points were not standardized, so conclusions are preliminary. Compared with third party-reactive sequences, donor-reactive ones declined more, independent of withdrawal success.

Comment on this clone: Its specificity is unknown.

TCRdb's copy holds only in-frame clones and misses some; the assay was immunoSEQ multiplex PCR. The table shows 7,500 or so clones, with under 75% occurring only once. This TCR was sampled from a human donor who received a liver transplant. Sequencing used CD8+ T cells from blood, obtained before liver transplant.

The CDR3 region is CASCSDRASTDTQYF. In DNA, the CDR3 is TGTGCCAGTTGCTCCGACAGGGCTAGCACAGATACGCAGTATTTT. This rearrangement joins TRBV19 to TRBJ2-3; 7 nucleotides agree with TRBD1. The V segment lost 8 bases and the J segment 0 bases; nucleotides outside the gene matches: 8. The CDR3 length is 15 residues. Germline V gene lookup returns CDR1 LNHDA and CDR2 SQIVND (reference sequence).